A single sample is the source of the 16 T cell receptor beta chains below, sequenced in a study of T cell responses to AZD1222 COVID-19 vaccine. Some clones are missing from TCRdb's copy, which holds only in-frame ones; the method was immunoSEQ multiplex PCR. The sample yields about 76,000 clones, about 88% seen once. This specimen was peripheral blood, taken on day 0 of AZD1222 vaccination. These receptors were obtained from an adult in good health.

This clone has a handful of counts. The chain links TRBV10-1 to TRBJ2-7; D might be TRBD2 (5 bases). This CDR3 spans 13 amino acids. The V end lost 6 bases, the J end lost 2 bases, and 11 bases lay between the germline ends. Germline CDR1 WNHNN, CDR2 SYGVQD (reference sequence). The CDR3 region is CASSRGLTYEQYF. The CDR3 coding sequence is TGCGCCAGCAGCCGCGGGTTAACCTACGAGCAGTACTTC.

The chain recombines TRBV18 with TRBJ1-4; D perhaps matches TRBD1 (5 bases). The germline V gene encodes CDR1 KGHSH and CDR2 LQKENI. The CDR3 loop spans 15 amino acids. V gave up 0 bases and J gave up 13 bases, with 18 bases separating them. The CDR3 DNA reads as TGTGCCAGCTCACCACCGGGGGAGGCGTTGGGCGGACTGTTTTTT. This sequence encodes CASSPPGEALGGLFF.

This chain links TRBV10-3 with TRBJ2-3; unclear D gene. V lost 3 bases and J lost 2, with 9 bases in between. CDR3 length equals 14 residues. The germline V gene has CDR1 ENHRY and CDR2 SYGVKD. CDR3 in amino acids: CAISDVAHTDTQYF. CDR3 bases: TGTGCCATCAGTGACGTCGCTCACACAGATACGCAGTATTTT.

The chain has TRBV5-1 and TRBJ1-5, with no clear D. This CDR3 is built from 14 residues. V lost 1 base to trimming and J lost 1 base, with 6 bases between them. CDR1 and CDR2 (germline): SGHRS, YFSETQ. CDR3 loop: CASSLSGSNQPQHF. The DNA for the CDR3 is TGCGCCAGCAGCTTGTCCGGGAGCAATCAGCCCCAGCATTTT.

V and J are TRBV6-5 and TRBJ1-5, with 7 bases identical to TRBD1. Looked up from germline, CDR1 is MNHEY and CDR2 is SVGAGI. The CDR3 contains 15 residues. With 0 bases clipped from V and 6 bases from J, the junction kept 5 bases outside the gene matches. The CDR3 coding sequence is TGTGCCAGCAGTTACTCGCCGACAGGGAGTCAGCCCCAGCATTTT. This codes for CASSYSPTGSQPQHF.

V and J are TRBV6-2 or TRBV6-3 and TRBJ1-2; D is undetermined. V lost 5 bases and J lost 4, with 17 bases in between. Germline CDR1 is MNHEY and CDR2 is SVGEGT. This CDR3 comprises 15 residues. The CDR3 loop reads CASSERSSGGYGYTF. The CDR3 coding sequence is TGTGCCAGCAGTGAGCGGTCCTCCGGCGGCTATGGCTACACCTTC.

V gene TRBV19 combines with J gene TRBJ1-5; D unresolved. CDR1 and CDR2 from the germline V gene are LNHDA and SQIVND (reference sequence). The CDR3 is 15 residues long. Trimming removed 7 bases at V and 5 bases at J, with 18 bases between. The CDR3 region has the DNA TGTGCCAGTACGGACGGCGTGGGGAATTATCAGCCCCAGCATTTT. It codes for CASTDGVGNYQPQHF.

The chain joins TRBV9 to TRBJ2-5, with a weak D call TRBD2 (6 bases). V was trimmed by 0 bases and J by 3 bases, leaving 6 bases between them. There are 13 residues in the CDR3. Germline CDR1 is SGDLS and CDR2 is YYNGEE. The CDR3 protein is CASSVGGEETQYF. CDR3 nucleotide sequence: TGTGCCAGCAGCGTAGGGGGGGAAGAGACCCAGTACTTC.

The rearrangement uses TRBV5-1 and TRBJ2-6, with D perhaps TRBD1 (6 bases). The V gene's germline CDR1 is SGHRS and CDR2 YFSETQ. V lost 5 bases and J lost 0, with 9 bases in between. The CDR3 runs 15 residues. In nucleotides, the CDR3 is TGCGCCAGCAGATTACAGGGCTCTGGGGCCAACGTCCTGACTTTC. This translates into CASRLQGSGANVLTF.

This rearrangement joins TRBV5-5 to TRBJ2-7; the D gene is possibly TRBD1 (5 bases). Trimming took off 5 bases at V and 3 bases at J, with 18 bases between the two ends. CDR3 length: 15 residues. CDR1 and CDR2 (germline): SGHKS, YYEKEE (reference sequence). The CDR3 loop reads CASSINTGLIYEQYV. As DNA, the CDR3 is TGTGCCAGCAGTATCAATACAGGCCTAATCTACGAGCAGTACGTC.

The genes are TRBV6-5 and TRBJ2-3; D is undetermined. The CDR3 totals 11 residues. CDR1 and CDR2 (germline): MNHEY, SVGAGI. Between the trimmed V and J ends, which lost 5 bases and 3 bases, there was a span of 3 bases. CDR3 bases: TGTGCCAGCAGTACAACAGATACGCAGTATTTT. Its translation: CASSTTDTQYF.

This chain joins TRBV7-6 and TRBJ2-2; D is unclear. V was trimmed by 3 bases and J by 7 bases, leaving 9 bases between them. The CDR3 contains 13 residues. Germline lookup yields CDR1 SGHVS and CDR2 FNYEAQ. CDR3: CASSFVAHGELFF. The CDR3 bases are TGTGCCAGCAGCTTTGTAGCCCACGGGGAGCTGTTTTTT.

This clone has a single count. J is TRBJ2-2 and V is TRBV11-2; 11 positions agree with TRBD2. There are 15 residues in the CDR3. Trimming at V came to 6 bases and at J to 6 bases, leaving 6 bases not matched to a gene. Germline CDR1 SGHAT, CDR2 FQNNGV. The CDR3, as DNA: TGTGCCAGCAGGAGACTAGCGGGACCCCCCGGGGAGCTGTTTTTT. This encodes CASRRLAGPPGELFF.

CDR3 amino acids: CASSLTGSWEKLFF. The CDR3 coding sequence is TGTGCCAGCAGTTTGACAGGGAGTTGGGAAAAACTGTTTTTT. The chain has TRBV28 and TRBJ1-4; 7 nucleotides align to TRBD1. V was pared by 3 bases and J by 8 bases, with 6 bases of the junction left unmatched. Germline assignment: CDR1 MDHEN and CDR2 SYDVKM. The CDR3 extends over 14 amino acids.

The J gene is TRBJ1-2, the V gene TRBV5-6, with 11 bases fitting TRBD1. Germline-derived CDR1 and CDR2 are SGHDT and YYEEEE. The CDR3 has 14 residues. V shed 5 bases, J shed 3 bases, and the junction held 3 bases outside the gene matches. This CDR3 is CASSPGQGDYGYTF. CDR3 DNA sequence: TGTGCCAGCAGTCCGGGACAGGGGGACTATGGCTACACCTTC.

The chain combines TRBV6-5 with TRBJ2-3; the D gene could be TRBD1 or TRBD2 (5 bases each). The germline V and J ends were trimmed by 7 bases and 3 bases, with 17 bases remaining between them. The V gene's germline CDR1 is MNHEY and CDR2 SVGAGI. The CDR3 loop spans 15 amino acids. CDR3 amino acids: CASKGTVRMTDTQYF. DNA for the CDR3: TGTGCCAGCAAAGGGACGGTACGCATGACAGATACGCAGTATTTT.